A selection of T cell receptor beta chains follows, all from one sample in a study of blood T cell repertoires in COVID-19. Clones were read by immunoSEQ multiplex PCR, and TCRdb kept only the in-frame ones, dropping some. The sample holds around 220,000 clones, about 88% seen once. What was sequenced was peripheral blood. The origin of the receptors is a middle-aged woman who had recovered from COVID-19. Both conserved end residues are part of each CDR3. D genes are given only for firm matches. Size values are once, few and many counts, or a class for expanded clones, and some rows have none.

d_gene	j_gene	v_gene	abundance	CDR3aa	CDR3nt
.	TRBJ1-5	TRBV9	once	CASSVGQYSNQPQHF	TGTGCCAGCAGCGTAGGACAGTATAGCAATCAGCCCCAGCATTTT
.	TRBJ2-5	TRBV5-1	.	CASLAGQGQETQYF	TGCGCCAGCTTAGCGGGACAGGGACAAGAGACCCAGTACTTC
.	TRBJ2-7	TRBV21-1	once	CASSALRDYRYYEQYF	TGTGCCAGCAGCGCGCTTCGGGACTACCGGTACTACGAGCAGTACTTC
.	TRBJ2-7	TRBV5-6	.	CASSNTGRYEQYF	TGTGCCAGCAGCAATACAGGGAGATACGAGCAGTACTTC
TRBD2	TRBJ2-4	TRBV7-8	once	CASSSETSGITLAKNIQYF	TGTGCCAGCAGCAGCGAGACTAGCGGGATAACGCTAGCCAAAAACATTCAGTACTTC
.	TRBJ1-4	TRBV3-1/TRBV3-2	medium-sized	CASSHGGDEKLFF	TGTGCCAGCAGCCATGGGGGGGATGAAAAACTGTTTTTT
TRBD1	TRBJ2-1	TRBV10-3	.	CATTDRVSNEQFF	TGTGCCACAACGGACAGGGTTAGCAATGAGCAGTTCTTC
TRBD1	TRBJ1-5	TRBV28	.	CASSRDRGLSQPQHF	TGTGCCAGCAGCCGGGACAGGGGGCTCAGTCAGCCCCAGCATTTT
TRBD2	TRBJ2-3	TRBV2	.	CAGRPGLAGSTDTQYF	TGTGCCGGGCGGCCGGGACTAGCGGGGAGTACAGATACGCAGTATTTT
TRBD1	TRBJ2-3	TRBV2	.	CASRGRQGRTDTQYF	TGTGCCAGCAGAGGCAGACAGGGGCGCACAGATACGCAGTATTTT
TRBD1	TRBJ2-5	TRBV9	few	CASSSGTVTGETQYF	TGTGCCAGCAGTTCCGGGACAGTAACCGGAGAGACCCAGTACTTC
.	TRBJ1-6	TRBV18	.	CASSLDNTSPLHF	TGTGCCAGCTCACTCGACAATACTTCACCCCTCCACTTT
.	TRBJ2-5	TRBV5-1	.	CASSQGSSQETQYF	TGCGCCAGCAGCCAGGGGTCCAGTCAAGAGACCCAGTACTTC
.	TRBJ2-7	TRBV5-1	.	CASSPAPGTYEQYF	TGCGCCAGCAGCCCGGCCCCGGGAACCTACGAGCAGTACTTC
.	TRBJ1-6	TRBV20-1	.	CSASPDTSSPLHF	TGCAGTGCTAGTCCGGACACGAGTTCACCCCTCCACTTT
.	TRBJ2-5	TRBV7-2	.	CASSLAGLQETQYF	TGTGCCAGCAGCTTAGCGGGACTTCAAGAGACCCAGTACTTC
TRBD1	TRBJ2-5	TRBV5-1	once	CASSTGGQETQYF	TGCGCCAGCAGCACAGGGGGCCAGGAGACCCAGTACTTC
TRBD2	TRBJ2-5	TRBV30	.	CAWSSGQLAGGQETQYF	TGTGCCTGGAGTTCTGGCCAACTAGCGGGGGGGCAAGAGACCCAGTACTTC
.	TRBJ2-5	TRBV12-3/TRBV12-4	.	CASSGWGVETQYF	TGTGCCAGCAGTGGATGGGGAGTTGAGACCCAGTACTTC
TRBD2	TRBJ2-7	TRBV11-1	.	CASSFRSGRADEQYF	TGTGCCAGCAGCTTCCGTAGCGGGAGGGCCGATGAGCAGTACTTC
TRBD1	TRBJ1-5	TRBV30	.	CAWSSGTVNQPQHF	TGTGCCTGGTCCTCCGGGACAGTGAATCAGCCCCAGCATTTT
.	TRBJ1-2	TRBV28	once	CASSSQVRAGKGYTF	TGTGCCAGCAGTTCCCAGGTCAGGGCAGGGAAGGGCTACACCTTC
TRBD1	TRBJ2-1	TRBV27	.	CASNDPPGQGPEQFF	TGTGCCAGCAACGACCCTCCGGGACAGGGACCTGAGCAGTTCTTC
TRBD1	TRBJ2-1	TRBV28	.	CASSRGNEQFF	TGTGCCAGCAGCAGGGGGAATGAGCAGTTCTTC
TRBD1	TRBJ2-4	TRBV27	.	CASRRQGRNIQYF	TGTGCCAGCAGGCGACAGGGGAGGAACATTCAGTACTTC
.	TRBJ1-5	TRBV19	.	CASSIYEGRQPQHF	TGTGCCAGTAGTATTTATGAAGGGAGACAGCCCCAGCATTTT
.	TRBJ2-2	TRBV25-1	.	CAVFGGGIIAGELFF	TGTGCCGTCTTCGGAGGGGGCATAATTGCCGGGGAGCTGTTTTTT
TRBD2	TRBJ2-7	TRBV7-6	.	CASSLTGTSSYEQYF	TGTGCCAGCAGCCTTACCGGGACTAGCTCCTACGAGCAGTACTTC
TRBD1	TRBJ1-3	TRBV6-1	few	CASSEGTGGNTIYF	TGTGCCAGCAGTGAAGGGACAGGTGGAAACACCATATATTTT
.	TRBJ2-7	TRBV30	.	CAWRARLTPSYEQYF	TGTGCCTGGAGGGCACGACTTACTCCCTCCTACGAGCAGTACTTC
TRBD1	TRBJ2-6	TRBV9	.	CASSAHTGGSSGANVLTF	TGTGCCAGCAGCGCCCATACAGGGGGAAGCTCTGGGGCCAACGTCCTGACTTTC
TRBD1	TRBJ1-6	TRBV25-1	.	CASSEYGSGQNSPLHF	TGTGCCAGCAGTGAATACGGGTCGGGACAGAATTCACCCCTCCACTTT
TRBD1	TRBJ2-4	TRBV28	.	CASSSTGQLAKNIQYF	TGTGCCAGCAGTTCGACGGGACAGCTAGCCAAAAACATTCAGTACTTC
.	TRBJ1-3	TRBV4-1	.	CASRAGFNSGNTIYF	TGCGCCAGCAGGGCAGGTTTTAACTCTGGAAACACCATATATTTT
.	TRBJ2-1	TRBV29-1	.	CSVEGGDEQFF	TGCAGCGTTGAAGGGGGCGATGAGCAGTTCTTC
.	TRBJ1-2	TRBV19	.	CASSRLTGPANYGYTF	TGTGCCAGTAGCCGTCTAACAGGTCCAGCTAACTATGGCTACACCTTC
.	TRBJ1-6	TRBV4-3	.	CASSHRVSPPISPLHF	TGCGCCAGCAGTCACAGGGTTTCGCCACCGATCTCACCCCTCCACTTT
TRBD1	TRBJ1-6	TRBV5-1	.	CASSLQSGQGNSPLHF	TGCGCCAGCAGCTTGCAGTCCGGACAGGGTAATTCACCCCTCCACTTT
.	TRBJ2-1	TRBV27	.	CASSLDRPTYNEQFF	TGTGCCAGCAGCCTCGACAGGCCCACCTACAATGAGCAGTTCTTC
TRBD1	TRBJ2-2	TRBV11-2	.	CASSQGPPTGGRNTGELFF	TGTGCCAGCAGCCAGGGGCCGCCGACAGGGGGAAGAAACACCGGGGAGCTGTTTTTT
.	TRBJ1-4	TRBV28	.	CASSLFDISTNEKLFF	TGTGCCAGCAGTTTATTCGACATCTCAACTAATGAAAAACTGTTTTTT
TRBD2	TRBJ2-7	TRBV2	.	CASTGGRPLLDEQYF	TGTGCCAGCACGGGCGGGAGGCCCCTACTCGACGAGCAGTACTTC
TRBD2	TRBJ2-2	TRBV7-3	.	CASSLTPPGGVGELFF	TGTGCCAGCAGCTTAACCCCCCCGGGGGGAGTCGGGGAGCTGTTTTTT
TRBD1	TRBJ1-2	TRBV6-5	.	CASRAGGSGYGYTF	TGTGCCAGCAGGGCAGGGGGGTCGGGCTATGGCTACACCTTC
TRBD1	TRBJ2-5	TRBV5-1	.	CASSARRGQGAYQETQYF	TGCGCCAGCAGCGCCCGGAGGGGCCAGGGGGCATATCAAGAGACCCAGTACTTC
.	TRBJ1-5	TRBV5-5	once	CASSLSPGVNQPQHF	TGTGCCAGCAGCTTGTCGCCAGGGGTCAATCAGCCCCAGCATTTT
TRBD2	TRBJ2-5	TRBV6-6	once	CASSPGLAGGNLRGQETQYF	TGTGCCAGCAGTCCAGGACTAGCGGGAGGTAATCTCCGCGGACAAGAGACCCAGTACTTC
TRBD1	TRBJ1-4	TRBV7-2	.	CASSSRDRGPGEKLFF	TGTGCCAGCAGCTCACGGGACAGGGGGCCGGGTGAAAAACTGTTTTTT
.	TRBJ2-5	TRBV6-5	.	CASRVGPTETQYF	TGTGCCAGCAGGGTTGGGCCGACGGAGACCCAGTACTTC
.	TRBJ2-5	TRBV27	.	CASSPERKETQYF	TGTGCCAGCAGTCCCGAGCGGAAAGAGACCCAGTACTTC
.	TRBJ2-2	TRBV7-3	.	CASSADYNPSGELFF	TGTGCCAGCAGCGCGGACTATAACCCGTCCGGGGAGCTGTTTTTT
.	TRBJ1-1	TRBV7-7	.	CASSRRGHKNTEAFF	TGTGCTAGCAGCCGAAGAGGACATAAGAACACTGAAGCTTTCTTT
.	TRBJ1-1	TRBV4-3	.	CASSQGSRNTEAFF	TGCGCCAGCAGCCAAGGCTCGCGGAACACTGAAGCTTTCTTT
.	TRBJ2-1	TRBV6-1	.	CASSEGDFLRDEQFF	TGTGCCAGCAGTGAAGGGGACTTCCTCCGAGATGAGCAGTTCTTC